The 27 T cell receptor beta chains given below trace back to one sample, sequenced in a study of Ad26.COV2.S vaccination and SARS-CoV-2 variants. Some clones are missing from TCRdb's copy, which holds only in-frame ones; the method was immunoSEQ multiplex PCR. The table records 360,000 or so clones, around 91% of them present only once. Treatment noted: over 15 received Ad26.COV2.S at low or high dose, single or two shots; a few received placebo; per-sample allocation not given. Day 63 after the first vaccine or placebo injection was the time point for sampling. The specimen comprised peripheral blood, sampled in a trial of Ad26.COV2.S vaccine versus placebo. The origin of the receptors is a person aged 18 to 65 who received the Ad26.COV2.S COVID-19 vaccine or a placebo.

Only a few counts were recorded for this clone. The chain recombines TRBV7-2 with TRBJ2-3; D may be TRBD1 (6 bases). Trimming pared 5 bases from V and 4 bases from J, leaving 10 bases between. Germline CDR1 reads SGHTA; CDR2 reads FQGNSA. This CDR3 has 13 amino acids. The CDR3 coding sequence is TGTGCCAGCAGCGTACAGGGTTCAGATACGCAGTATTTT. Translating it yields CASSVQGSDTQYF. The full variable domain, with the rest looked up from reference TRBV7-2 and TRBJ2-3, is GAGVSQSPSNKVTEKGKDVELRCDPISGHTALYWYRQSLGQGLEFLIYFQGNSAPDKSGLPSDRFSAERTGGSVSTLTIQRTQQEDSAVYLCASSVQGSDTQYFGPGTRLTVL.

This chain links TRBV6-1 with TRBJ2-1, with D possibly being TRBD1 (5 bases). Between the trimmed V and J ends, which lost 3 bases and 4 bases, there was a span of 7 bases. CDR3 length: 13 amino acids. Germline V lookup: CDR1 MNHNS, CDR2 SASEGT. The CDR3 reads CASSDRQYNEQFF. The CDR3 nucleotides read TGTGCCAGCAGTGATCGACAGTACAATGAGCAGTTCTTC.

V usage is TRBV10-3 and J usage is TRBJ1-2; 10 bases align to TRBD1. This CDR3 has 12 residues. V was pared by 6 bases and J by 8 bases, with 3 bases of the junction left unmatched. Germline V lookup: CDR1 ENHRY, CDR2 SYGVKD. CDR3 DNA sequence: TGTGCCATCAGCCGGGACAGGGGCGGCTACACCTTC. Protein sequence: CAISRDRGGYTF.

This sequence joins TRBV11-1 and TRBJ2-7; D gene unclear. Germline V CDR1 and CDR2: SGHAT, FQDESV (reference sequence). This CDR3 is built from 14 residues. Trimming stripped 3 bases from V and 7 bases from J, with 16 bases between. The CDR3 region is CASSLDPRSREQYF. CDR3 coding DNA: TGTGCCAGCAGCTTGGACCCCCGTTCGAGGGAGCAGTACTTC.

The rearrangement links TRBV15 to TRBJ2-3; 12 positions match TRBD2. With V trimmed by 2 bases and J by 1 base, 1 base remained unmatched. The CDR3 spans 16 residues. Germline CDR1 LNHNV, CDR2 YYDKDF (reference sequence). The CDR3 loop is CATSRPSGRGTDTQYF. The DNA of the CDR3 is TGTGCCACCAGCAGACCTAGCGGGAGGGGCACAGATACGCAGTATTTT.

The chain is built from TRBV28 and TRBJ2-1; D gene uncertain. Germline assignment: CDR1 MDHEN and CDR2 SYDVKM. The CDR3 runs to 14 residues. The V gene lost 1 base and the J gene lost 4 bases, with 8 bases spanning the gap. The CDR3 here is CASSLSHWYNEQFF. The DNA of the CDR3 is TGTGCCAGCAGTTTATCACATTGGTACAATGAGCAGTTCTTC.

DNA for the CDR3: TGCAGTGCTAGAAGGATTTACGAGCAGTACTTC. Translating it yields CSARRIYEQYF. The chain has TRBV20-1 and TRBJ2-7; D unresolved. Trimming pared 2 bases from V and 4 bases from J, leaving 6 bases between. Per the germline V gene, CDR1 is DFQATT and CDR2 is SNEGSKA (reference sequence). This CDR3 is 11 amino acids long.

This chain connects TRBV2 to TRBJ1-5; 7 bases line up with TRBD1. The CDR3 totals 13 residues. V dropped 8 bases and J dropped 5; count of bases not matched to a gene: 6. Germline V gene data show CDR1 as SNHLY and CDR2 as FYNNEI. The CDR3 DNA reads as TGTGCCAGCGTCAAAACAGGGGATCAGCCCCAGCATTTT. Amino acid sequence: CASVKTGDQPQHF.

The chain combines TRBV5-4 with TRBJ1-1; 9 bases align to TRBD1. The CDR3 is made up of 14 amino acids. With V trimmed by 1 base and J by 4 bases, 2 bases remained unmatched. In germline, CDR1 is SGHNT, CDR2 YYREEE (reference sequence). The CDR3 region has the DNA TGTGCCAGCAGCTTGAACAGGGGGCTCACTGAAGCTTTCTTT. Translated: CASSLNRGLTEAFF.

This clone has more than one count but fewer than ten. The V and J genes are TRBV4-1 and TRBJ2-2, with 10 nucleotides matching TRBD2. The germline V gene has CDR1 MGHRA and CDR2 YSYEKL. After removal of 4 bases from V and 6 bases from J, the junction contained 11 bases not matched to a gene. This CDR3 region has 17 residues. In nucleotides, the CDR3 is TGCGCCAGCAGCCTCTTTTCTAGCGGGAGATTCCCCGGGGAGCTGTTTTTT. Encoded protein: CASSLFSSGRFPGELFF.

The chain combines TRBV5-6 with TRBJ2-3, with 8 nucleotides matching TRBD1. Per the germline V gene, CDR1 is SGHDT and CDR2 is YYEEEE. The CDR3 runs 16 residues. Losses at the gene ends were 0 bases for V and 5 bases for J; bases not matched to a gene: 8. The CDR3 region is CASSLAGTGGGDTQYF. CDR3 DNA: TGTGCCAGCAGCTTGGCCGGGACAGGAGGGGGAGATACGCAGTATTTT.

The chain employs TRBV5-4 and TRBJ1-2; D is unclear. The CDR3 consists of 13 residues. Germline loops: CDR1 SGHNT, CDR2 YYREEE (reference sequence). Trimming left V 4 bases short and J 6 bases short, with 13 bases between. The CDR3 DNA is TGTGCCAGCAGCCAGACCCTTACTCATGGCTACACCTTC. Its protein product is CASSQTLTHGYTF.

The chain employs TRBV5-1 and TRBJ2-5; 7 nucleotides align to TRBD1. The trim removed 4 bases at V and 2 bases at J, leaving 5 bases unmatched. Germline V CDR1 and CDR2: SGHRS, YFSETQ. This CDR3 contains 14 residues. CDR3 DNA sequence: TGCGCCAGCAGCGCACAGGGGCTGCAAGAGACCCAGTACTTC. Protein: CASSAQGLQETQYF.

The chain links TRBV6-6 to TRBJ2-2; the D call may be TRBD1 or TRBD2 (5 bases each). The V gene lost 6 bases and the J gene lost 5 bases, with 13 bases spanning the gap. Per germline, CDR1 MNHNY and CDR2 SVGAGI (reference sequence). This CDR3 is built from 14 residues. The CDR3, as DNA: TGTGCCAGCAGAGCCGAAGGGGAGACCGGGGAGCTGTTTTTT. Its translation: CASRAEGETGELFF.

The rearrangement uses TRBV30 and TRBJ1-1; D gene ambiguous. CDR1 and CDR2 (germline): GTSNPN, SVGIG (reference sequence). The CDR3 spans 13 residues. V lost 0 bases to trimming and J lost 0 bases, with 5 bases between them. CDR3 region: CAWSVQLNTEAFF. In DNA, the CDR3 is TGTGCCTGGAGTGTACAGCTGAACACTGAAGCTTTCTTT.

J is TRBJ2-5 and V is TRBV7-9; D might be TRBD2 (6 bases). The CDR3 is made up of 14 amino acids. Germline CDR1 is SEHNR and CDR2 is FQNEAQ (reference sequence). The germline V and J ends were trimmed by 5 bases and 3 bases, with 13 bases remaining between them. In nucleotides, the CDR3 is TGTGCCAGCAGCCTCGGGGGAATCAAAGAGACCCAGTACTTC. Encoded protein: CASSLGGIKETQYF. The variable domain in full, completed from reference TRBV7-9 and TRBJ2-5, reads DTGVSQNPRHKITKRGQNVTFRCDPISEHNRLYWYRQTLGQGPEFLTYFQNEAQLEKSRLLSDRFSAERPKGSFSTLEIQRTEQGDSAMYLCASSLGGIKETQYFGPGTRLLVL.

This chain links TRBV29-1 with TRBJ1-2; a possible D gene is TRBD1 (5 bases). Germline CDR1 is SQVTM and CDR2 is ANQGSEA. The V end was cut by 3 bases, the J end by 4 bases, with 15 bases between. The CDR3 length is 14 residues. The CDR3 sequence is CSVDGAEGLYGYTF. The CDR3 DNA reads TGCAGCGTTGATGGGGCGGAGGGGCTCTATGGCTACACCTTC.

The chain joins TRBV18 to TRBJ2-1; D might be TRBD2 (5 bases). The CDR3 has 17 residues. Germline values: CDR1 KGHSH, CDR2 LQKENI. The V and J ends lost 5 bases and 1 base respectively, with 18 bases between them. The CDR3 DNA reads TGTGCCAGCTCAATAAGGACGGGAAGTGTATCCTACAATGAGCAGTTCTTC. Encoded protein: CASSIRTGSVSYNEQFF.

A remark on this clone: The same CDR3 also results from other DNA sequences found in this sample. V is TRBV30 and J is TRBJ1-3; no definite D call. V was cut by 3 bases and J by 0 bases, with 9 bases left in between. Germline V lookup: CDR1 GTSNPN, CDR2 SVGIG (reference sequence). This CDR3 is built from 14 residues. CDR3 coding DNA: TGTGCCTGGAGCTTAGGTAGCTCTGGAAACACCATATATTTT. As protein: CAWSLGSSGNTIYF.

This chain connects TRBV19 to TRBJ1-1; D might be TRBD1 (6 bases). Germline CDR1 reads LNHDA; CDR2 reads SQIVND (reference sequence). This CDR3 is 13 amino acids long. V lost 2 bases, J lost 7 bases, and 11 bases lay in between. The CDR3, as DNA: TGTGCCAGTAGTATATCCGGGGGCGTTGAAGCTTTCTTT. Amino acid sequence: CASSISGGVEAFF.

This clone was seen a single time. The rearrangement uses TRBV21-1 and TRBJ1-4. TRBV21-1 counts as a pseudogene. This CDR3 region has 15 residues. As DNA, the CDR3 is TGTGCCAGCAGCGCAGAGGGTGCTAGGGGAGAAAAACTGTTTTTT. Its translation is CASSAEGARGEKLFF.

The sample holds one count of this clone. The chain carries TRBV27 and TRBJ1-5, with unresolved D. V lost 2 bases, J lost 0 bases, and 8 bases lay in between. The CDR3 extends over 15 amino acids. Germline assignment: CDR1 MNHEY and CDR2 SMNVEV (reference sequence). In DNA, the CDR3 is TGTGCCAGCAGTTTAGAAGCGTATAGCAATCAGCCCCAGCATTTT. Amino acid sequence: CASSLEAYSNQPQHF.

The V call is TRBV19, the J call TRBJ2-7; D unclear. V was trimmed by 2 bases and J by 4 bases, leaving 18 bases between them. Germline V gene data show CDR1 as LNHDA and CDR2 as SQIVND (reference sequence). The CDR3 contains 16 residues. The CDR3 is CASSISAGNRMYEQYF. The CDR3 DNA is TGTGCCAGTAGTATATCCGCTGGGAACCGTATGTACGAGCAGTACTTC. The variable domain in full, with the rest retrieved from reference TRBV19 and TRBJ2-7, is DGGITQSPKYLFRKEGQNVTLSCEQNLNHDAMYWYRQDPGQGLRLIYYSQIVNDFQKGDIAEGYSVSREKKESFPLTVTSAQKNPTAFYLCASSISAGNRMYEQYFGPGTRLTVT.

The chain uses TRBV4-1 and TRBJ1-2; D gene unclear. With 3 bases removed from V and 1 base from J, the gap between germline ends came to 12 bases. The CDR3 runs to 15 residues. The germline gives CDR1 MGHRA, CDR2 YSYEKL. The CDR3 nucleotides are TGCGCCAGCAGCCACCCCGGACGGAGTAACTATGGCTACACCTTC. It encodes CASSHPGRSNYGYTF.

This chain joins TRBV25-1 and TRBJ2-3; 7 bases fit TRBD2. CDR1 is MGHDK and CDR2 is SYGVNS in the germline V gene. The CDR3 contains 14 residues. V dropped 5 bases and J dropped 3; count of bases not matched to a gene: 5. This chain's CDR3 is CASSWREGTDTQYF. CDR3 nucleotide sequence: TGTGCCAGCAGTTGGAGGGAGGGAACAGATACGCAGTATTTT.

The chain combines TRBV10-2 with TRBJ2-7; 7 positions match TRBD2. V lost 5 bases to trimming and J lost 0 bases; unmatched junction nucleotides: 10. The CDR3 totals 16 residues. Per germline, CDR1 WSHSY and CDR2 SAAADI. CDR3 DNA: TGCGCCAGCAGTAGGTGGGAGGGACTGGTCTCCTACGAGCAGTACTTC. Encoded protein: CASSRWEGLVSYEQYF.

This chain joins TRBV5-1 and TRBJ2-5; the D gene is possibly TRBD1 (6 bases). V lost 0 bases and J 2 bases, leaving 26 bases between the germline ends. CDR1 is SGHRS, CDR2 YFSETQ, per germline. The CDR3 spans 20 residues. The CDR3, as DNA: TGCGCCAGCAGCTTGGAACCCCGCCCACCTGGCACAGGGAGACAAGAGACCCAGTACTTC. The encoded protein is CASSLEPRPPGTGRQETQYF.